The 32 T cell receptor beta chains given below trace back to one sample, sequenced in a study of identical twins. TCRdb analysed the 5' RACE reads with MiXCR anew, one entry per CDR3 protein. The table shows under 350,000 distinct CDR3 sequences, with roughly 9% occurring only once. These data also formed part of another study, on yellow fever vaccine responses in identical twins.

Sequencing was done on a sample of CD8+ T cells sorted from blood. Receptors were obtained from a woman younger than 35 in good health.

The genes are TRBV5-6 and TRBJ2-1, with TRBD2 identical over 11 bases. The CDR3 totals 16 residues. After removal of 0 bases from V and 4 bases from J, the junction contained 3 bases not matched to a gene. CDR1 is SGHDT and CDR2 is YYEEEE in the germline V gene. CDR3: CASSLGLAGRYNEQFF. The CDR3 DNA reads TGTGCCAGCAGCTTGGGACTAGCGGGACGGTACAATGAGCAGTTCTTC.

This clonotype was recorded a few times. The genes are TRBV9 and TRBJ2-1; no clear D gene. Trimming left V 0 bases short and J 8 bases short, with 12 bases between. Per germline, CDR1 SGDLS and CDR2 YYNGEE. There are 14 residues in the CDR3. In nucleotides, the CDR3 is TGTGCCAGCAGCGTAGCTTTGGTTTCGGATGAGCAGTTCTTC. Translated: CASSVALVSDEQFF. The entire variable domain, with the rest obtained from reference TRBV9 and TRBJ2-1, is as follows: DSGVTQTPKHLITATGQRVTLRCSPRSGDLSVYWYQQSLDQGLQFLIQYYNGEERAKGNILERFSAQQFPDLHSELNLSSLELGDSALYFCASSVALVSDEQFFGPGTRLTVL.

For the CDR3, the DNA is TGCGCCAGCAGCCAAGATATAGGACAGGGGACCTACGAGCAGTACTTC. Amino acid sequence: CASSQDIGQGTYEQYF. The V and J genes are TRBV4-3 and TRBJ2-7; 9 nucleotides match TRBD1. V gave up 0 bases and J gave up 2 bases; unmatched junction bases: 5. Germline values: CDR1 LGHNA, CDR2 YSLEER. The CDR3 sequence is 16 residues long.

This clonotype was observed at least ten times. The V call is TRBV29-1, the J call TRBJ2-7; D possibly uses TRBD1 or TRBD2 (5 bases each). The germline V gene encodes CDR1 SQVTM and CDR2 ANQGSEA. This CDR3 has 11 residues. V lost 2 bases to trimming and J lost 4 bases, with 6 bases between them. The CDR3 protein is CSVEWGYEQYF. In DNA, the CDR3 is TGCAGCGTTGAATGGGGGTACGAGCAGTACTTC.

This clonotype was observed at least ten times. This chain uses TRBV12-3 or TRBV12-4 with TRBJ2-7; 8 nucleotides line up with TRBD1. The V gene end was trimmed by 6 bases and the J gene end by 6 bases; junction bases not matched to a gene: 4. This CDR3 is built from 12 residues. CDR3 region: CASSPTGAEQYF. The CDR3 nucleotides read TGTGCCAGCAGCCCGACAGGGGCCGAGCAGTACTTC.

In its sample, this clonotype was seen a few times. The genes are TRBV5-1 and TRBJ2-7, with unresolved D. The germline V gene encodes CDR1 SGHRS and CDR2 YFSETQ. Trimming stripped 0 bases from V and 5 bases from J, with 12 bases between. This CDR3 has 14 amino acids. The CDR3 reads CASSLVGQSDEQYF. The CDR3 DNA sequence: TGCGCCAGCAGCTTGGTTGGGCAGTCGGACGAGCAGTACTTC.

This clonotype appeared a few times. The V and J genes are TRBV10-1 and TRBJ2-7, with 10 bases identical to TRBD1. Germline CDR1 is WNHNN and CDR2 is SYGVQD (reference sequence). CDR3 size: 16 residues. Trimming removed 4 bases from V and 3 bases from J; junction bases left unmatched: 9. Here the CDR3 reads CASSAGTGDSNYEQYF. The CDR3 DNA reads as TGCGCCAGCAGTGCCGGGACAGGGGATTCCAACTACGAGCAGTACTTC.

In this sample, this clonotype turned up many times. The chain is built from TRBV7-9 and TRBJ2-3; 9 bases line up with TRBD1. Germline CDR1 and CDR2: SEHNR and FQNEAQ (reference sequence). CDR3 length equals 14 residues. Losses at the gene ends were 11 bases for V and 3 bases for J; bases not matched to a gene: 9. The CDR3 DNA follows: TGTGCCTTCGGGGACAGGGTTTGGACAGATACGCAGTATTTT. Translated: CAFGDRVWTDTQYF.

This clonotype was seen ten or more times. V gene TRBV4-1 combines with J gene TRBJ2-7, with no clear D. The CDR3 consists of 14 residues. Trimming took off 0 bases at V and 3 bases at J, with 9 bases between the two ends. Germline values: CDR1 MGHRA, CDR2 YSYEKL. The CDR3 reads CASSQEAGNYEQYF. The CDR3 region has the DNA TGCGCCAGCAGCCAAGAGGCAGGCAACTACGAGCAGTACTTC.

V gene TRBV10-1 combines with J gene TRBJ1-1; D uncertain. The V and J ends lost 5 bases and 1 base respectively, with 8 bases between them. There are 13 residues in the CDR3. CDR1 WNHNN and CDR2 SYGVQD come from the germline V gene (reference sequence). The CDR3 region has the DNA TGCGCCAGCAGTATCGAGAGGAACACTGAAGCTTTCTTT. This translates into CASSIERNTEAFF.

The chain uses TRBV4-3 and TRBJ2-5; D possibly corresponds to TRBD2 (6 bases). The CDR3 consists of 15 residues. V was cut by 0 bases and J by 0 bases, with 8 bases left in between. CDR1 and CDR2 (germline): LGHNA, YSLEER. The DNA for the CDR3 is TGCGCCAGCAGCCAAGACCGGGAGAACCAAGAGACCCAGTACTTC. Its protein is CASSQDRENQETQYF.

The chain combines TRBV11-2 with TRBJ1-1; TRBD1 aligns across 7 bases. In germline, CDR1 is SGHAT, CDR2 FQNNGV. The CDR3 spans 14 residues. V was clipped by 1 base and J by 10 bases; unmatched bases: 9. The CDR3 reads CASSLVGDSGGAFF. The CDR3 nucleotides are TGTGCCAGCAGCTTAGTAGGGGACAGCGGAGGAGCTTTCTTT.

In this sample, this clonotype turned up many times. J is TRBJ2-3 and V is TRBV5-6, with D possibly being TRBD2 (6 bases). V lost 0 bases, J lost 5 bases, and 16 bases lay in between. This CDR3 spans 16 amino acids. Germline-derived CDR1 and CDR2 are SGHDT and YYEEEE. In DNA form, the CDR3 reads TGTGCCAGCAGCTTGGGGCGGGACCAACGAGGAGATACGCAGTATTTT. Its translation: CASSLGRDQRGDTQYF.

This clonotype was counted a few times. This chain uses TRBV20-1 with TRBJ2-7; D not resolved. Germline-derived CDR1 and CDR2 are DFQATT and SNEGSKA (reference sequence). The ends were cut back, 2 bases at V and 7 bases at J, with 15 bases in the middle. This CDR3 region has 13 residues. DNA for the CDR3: TGCAGTGCTAGACTAGTACAGCCGCGAGAGCAGTACTTC. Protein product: CSARLVQPREQYF.

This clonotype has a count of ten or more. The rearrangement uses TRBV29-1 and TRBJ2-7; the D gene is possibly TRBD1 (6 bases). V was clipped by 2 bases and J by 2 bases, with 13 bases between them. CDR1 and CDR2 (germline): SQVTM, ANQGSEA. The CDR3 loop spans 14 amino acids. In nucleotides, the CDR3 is TGCAGCGTTGAAACCGGGACATCCACCTACGAGCAGTACTTC. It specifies CSVETGTSTYEQYF.

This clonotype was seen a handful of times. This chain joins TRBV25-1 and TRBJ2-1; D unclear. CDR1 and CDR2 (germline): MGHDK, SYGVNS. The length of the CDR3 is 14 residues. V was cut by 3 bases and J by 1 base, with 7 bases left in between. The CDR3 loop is CASSDDGSYNEQFF. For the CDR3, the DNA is TGTGCCAGCAGTGACGACGGTTCCTACAATGAGCAGTTCTTC.

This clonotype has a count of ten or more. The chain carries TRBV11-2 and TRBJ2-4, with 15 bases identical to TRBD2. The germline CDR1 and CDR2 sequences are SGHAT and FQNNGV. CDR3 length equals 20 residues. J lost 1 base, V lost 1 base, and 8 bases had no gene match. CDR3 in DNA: TGTGCCAGCAGCTTAGTTCTAGGGGGACTAGCGGGAGGCGCCAAAAACATTCAGTACTTC. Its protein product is CASSLVLGGLAGGAKNIQYF.

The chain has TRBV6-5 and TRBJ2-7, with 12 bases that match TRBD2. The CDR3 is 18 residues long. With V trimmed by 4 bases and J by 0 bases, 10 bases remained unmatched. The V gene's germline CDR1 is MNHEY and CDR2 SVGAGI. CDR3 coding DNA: TGTGCCAGCAGTTCCCTAGCGGGAGGGCCAGGGGGCTCCTACGAGCAGTACTTC. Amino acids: CASSSLAGGPGGSYEQYF.

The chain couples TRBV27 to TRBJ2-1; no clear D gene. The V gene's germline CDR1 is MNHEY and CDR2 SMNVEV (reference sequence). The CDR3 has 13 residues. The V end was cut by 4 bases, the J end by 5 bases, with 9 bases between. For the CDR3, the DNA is TGTGCCAGCAGTTGGGTGGTCCACAATGAGCAGTTCTTC. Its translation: CASSWVVHNEQFF.

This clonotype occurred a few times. The DNA of the CDR3 is TGCGCCAGCAGTGGTATTAGCGGAGAAGAGACCCAGTACTTC. Protein product: CASSGISGEETQYF. This chain connects TRBV10-1 to TRBJ2-5; tentatively, D is TRBD2 (6 bases). V lost 4 bases to trimming and J lost 3 bases, with 12 bases between them. Germline CDR1 is WNHNN and CDR2 is SYGVQD (reference sequence). The CDR3 consists of 14 residues.

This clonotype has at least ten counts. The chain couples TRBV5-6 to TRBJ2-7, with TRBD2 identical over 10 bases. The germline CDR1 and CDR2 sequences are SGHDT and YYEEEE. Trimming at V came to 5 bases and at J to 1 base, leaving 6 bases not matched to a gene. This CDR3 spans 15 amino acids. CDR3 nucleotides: TGTGCCAGCAGTTTTGGACTAGCGGCATCCTACGAGCAGTACTTC. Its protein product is CASSFGLAASYEQYF.

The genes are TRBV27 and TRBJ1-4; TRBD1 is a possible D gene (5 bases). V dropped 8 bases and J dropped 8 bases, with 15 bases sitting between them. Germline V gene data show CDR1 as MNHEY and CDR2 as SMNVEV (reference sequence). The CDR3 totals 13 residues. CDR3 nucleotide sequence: TGTGCCAGCTACCCCGGGACCGGGGAAAAACTGTTTTTT. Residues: CASYPGTGEKLFF.

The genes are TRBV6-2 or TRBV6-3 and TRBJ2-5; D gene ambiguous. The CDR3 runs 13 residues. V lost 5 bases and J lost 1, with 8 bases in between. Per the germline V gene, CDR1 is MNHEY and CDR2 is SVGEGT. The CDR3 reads CASSEKAQETQYF. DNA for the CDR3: TGTGCCAGCAGTGAGAAGGCCCAAGAGACCCAGTACTTC.

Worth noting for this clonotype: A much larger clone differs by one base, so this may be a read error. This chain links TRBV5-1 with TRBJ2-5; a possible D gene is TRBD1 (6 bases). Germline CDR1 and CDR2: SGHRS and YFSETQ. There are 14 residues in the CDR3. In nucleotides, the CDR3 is TGCGCCAGAAGCTTGCGAGGCAGGGGTGAGACCCAGTACTTC. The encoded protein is CARSLRGRGETQYF. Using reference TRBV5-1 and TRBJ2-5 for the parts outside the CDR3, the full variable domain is KAGVTQTPRYLIKTRGQQVTLSCSPISGHRSVSWYQQTPGQGLQFLFEYFSETQRNKGNFPGRFSGRQFSNSRSEMNVSTLELGDSALYLCARSLRGRGETQYFGPGTRLLVL.

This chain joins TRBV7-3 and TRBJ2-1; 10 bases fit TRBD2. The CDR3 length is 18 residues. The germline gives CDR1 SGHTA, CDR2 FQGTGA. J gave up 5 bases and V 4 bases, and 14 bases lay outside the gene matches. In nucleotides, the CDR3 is TGTGCCAGCAGCTCAGCGGGGGGGACCCCGTCGGTGGACAATGAGCAGTTCTTC. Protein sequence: CASSSAGGTPSVDNEQFF. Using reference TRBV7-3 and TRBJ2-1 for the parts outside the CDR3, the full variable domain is GAGVSQTPSNKVTEKGKYVELRCDPISGHTALYWYRQSLGQGPEFLIYFQGTGAADDSGLPNDRFFAVRPEGSVSTLKIQRTERGDSAVYLCASSSAGGTPSVDNEQFFGPGTRLTVL.

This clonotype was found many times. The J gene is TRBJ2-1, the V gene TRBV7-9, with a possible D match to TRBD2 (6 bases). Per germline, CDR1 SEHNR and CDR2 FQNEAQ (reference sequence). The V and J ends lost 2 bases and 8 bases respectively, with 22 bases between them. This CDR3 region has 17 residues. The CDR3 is CASSLRAGPRIVDEQFF. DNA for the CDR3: TGTGCCAGCAGCTTACGTGCGGGGCCTCGTATCGTCGATGAGCAGTTCTTC. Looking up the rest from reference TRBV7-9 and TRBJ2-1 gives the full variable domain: DTGVSQNPRHKITKRGQNVTFRCDPISEHNRLYWYRQTLGQGPEFLTYFQNEAQLEKSRLLSDRFSAERPKGSFSTLEIQRTEQGDSAMYLCASSLRAGPRIVDEQFFGPGTRLTVL.

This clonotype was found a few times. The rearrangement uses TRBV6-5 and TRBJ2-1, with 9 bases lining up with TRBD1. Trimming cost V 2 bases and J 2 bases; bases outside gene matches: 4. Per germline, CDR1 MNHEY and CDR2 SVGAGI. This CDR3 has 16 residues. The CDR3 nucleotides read TGTGCCAGCAGTTACGAGACAGGGGGGACCTACAATGAGCAGTTCTTC. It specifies CASSYETGGTYNEQFF.

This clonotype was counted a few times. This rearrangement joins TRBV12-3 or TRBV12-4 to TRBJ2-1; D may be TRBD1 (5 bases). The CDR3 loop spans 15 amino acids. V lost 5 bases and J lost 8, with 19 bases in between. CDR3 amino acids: CASSPLVRVGDEQFF. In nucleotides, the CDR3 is TGTGCCAGCAGTCCCCTGGTCAGGGTGGGCGATGAGCAGTTCTTC.

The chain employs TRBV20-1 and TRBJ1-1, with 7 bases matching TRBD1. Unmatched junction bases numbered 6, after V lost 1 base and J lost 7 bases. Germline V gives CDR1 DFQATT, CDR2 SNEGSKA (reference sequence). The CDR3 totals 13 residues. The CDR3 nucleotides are TGCAGTGCTAGAGTTTGGGACAGCGGTGAAGCTTTCTTT. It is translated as CSARVWDSGEAFF.

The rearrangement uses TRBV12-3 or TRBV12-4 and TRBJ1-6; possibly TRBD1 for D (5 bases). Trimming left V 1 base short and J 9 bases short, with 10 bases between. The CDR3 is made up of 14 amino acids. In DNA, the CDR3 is TGTGCCAGCAGTTTAGGTCAGGGAATTTCACCCCTCCACTTT. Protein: CASSLGQGISPLHF.

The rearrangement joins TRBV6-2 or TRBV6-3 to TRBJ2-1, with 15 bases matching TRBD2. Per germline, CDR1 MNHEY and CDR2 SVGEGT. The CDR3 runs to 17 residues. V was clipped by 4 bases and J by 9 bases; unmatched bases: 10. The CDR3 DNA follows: TGTGCCAGCAGTTTGGGACTAGCGGGAGGTGGAACGGGTGAGCAGTTCTTC. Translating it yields CASSLGLAGGGTGEQFF.

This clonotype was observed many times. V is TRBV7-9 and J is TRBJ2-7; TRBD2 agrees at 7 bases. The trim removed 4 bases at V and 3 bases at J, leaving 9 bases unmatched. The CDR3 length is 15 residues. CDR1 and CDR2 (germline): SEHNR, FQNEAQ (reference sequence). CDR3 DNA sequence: TGTGCCAGCAGCTCGGACCAGCGGGATTACTACGAGCAGTACTTC. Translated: CASSSDQRDYYEQYF.